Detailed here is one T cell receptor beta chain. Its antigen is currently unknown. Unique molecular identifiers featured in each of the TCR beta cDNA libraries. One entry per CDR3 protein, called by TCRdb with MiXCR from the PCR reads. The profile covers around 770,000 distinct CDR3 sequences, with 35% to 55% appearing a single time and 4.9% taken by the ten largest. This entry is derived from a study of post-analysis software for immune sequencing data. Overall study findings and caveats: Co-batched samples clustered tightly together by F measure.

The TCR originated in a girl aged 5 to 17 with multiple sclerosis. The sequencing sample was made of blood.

The CDR3: CASSFYSGGGSYEQYF. CDR3 DNA sequence: TGTGCCAGCAGTTTTTATTCGGGAGGAGGCTCCTACGAGCAGTACTTC. The chain employs TRBV27 and TRBJ2-7; 7 nucleotides match TRBD2. The trim removed 3 bases at V and 0 bases at J, leaving 8 bases unmatched. CDR3 size: 16 residues. Germline lookup yields CDR1 MNHEY and CDR2 SMNVEV (reference sequence).